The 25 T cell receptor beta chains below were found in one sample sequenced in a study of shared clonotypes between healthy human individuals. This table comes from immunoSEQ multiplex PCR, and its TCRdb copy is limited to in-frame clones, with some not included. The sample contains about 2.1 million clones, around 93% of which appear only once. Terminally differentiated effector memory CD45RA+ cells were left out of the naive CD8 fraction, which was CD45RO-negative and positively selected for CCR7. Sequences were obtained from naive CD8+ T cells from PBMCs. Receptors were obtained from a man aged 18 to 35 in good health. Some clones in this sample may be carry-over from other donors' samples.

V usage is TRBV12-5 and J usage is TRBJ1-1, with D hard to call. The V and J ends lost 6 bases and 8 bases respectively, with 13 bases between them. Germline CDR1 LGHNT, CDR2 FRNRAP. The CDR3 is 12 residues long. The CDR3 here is CASGSPPEEAFF. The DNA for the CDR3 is TGTGCTAGTGGCTCTCCGCCGGAGGAAGCTTTCTTT.

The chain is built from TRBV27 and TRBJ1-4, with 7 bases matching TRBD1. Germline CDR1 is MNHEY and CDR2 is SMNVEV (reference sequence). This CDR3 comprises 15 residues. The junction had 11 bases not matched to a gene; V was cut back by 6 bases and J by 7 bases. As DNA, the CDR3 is TGTGCCAGCAGAAAGCGAGGGACAGTGGGTGAAAAACTGTTTTTT. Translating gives CASRKRGTVGEKLFF.

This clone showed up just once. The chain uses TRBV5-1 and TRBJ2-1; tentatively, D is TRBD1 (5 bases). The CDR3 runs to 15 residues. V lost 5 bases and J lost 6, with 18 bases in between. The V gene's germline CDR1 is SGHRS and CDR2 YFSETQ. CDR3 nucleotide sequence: TGCGCCAGCAGTGGATTGGCCCAGGGCACCAATGAGCAGTTCTTC. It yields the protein CASSGLAQGTNEQFF.

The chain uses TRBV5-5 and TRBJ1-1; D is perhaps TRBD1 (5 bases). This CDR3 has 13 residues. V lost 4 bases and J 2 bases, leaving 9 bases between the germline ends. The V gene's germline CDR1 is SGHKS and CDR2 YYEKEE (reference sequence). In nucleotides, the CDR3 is TGTGCCAGCAGCCTGACAGCAAACACTGAAGCTTTCTTT. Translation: CASSLTANTEAFF.

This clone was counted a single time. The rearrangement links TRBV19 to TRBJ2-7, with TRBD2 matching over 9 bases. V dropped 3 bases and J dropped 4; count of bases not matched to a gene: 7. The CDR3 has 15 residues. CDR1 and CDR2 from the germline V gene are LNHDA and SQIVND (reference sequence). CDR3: CASSMYLAGKYEQYF. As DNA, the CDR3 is TGTGCCAGTAGTATGTACCTAGCGGGGAAATACGAGCAGTACTTC.

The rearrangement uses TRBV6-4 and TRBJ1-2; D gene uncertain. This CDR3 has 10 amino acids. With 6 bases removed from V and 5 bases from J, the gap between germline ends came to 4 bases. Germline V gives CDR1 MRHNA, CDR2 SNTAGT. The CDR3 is CASRGYGYTF. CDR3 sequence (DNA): TGTGCCAGCAGGGGATATGGCTACACCTTC.

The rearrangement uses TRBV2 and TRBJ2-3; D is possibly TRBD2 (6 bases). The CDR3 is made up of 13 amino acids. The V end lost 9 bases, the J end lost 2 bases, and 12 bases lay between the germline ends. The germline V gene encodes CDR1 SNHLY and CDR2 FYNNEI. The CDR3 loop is CARGLADTDTQYF. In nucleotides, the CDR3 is TGTGCCAGGGGGTTAGCGGACACAGATACGCAGTATTTT.

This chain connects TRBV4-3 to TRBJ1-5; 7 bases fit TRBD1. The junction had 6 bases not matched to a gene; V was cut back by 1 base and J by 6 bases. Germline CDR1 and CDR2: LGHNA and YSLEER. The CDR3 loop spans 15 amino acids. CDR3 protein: CASSQVQGDGQPQHF. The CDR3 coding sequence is TGCGCCAGCAGCCAAGTCCAGGGGGATGGTCAGCCCCAGCATTTT.

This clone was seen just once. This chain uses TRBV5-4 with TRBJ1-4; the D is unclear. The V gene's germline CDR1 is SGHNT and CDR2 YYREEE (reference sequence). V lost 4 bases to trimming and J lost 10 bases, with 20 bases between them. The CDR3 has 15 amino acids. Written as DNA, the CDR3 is TGTGCCAGCAGCACACACCGGGCCCCGGATGGAAAACTGTTTTTT. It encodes CASSTHRAPDGKLFF.

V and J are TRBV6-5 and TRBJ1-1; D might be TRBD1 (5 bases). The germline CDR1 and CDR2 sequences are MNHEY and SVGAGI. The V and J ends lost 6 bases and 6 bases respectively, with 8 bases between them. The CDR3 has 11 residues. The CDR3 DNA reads TGTGCCAGCAGGGGGGGTTCTGAAGCTTTCTTT. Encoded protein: CASRGGSEAFF.

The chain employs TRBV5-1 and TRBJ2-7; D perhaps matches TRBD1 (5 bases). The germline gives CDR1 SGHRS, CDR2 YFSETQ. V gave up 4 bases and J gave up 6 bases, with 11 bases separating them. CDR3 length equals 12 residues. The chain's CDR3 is CASSPEGVEQYF. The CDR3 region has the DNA TGCGCCAGCAGCCCCGAAGGGGTCGAGCAGTACTTC.

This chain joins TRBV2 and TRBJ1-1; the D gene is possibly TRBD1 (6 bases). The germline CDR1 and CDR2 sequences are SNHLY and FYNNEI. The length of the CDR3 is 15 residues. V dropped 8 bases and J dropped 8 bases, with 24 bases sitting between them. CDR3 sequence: CASGGDSARKSEAFF. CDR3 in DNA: TGTGCCAGCGGGGGCGACTCGGCCCGAAAAAGCGAAGCTTTCTTT.

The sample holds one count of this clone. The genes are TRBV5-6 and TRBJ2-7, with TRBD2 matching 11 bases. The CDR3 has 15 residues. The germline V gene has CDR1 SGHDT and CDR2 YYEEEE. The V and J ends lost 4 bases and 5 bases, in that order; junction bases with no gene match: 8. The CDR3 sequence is CASSLETSGINEQYF. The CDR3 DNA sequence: TGTGCCAGCAGCCTGGAGACTAGCGGGATCAACGAGCAGTACTTC.

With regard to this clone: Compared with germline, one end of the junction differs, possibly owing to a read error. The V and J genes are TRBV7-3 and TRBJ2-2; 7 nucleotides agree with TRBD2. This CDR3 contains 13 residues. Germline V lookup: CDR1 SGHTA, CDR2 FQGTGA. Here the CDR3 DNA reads TGTGCCAGCAGCCTAACGGGGGGAAAGCTTCCGTTTTTT. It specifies CASSLTGGKLPFF.

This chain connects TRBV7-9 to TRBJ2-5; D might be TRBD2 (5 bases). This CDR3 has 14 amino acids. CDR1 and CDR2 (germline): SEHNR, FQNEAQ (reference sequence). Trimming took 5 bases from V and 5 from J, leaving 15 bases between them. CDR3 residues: CASSGFEGMETQYF. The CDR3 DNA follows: TGTGCCAGCAGCGGGTTCGAGGGAATGGAGACCCAGTACTTC.

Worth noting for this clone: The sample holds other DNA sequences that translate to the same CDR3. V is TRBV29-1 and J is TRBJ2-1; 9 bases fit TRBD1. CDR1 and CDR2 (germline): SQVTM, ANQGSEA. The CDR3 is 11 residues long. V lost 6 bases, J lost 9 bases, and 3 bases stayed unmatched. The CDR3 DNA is TGCAGCGTCCGACAGGGGGGTGAGCAGTTCTTC. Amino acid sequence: CSVRQGGEQFF.

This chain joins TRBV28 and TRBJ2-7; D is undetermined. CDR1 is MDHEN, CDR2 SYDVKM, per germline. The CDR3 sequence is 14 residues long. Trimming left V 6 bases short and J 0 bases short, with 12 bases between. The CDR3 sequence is CASSHTRDSYEQYF. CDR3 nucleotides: TGTGCCAGCAGCCATACAAGAGACTCCTACGAGCAGTACTTC.

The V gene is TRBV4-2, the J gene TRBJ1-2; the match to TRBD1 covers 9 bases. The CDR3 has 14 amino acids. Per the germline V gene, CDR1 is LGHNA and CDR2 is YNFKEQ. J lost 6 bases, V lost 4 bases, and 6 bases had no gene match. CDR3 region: CASSRETGGNGYTF. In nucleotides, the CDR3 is TGTGCCAGCAGCCGGGAGACAGGGGGGAATGGCTACACCTTC.

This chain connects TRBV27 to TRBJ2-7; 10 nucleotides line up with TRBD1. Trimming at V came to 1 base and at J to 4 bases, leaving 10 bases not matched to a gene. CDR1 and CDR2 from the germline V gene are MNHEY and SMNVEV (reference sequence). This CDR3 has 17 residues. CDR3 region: CASSLLPGQGRKYEQYF. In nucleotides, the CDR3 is TGTGCCAGCAGTTTATTACCGGGACAGGGGCGAAAATACGAGCAGTACTTC.

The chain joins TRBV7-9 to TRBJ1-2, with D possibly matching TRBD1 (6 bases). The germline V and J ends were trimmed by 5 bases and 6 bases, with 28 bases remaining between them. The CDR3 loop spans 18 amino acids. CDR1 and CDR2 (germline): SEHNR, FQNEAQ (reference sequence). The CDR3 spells CASSPIPGTQDPRDGYTF. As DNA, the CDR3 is TGTGCCAGCAGCCCCATCCCCGGGACACAAGACCCCCGGGATGGCTACACCTTC. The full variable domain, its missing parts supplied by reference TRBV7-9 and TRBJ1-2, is DTGVSQNPRHKITKRGQNVTFRCDPISEHNRLYWYRQTLGQGPEFLTYFQNEAQLEKSRLLSDRFSAERPKGSFSTLEIQRTEQGDSAMYLCASSPIPGTQDPRDGYTFGSGTRLTVV.

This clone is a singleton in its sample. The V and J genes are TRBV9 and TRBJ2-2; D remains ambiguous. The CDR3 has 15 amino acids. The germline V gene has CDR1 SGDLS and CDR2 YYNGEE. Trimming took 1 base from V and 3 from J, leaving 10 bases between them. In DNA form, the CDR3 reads TGTGCCAGCAGCGTAAGGTCCGGGTACACCGGGGAGCTGTTTTTT. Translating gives CASSVRSGYTGELFF.

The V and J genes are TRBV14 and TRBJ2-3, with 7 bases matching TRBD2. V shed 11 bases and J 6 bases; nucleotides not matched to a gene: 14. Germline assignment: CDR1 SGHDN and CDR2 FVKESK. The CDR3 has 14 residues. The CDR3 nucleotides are TGTGCCTCCCAAGGGAGGCGGGGGTTGGATACGCAGTATTTT. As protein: CASQGRRGLDTQYF.

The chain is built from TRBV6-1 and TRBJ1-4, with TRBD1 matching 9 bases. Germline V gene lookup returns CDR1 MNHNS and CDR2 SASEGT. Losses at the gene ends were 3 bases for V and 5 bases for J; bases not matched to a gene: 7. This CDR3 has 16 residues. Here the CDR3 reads CASSDQPGQGNEKLFF. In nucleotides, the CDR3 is TGTGCCAGCAGTGATCAACCGGGACAGGGCAATGAAAAACTGTTTTTT.

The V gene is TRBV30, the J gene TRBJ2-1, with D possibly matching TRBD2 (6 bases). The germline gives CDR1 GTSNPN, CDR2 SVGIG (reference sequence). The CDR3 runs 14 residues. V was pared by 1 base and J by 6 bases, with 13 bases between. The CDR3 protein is CAWSDYGTFNEQFF. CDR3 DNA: TGTGCCTGGAGTGACTACGGGACTTTCAATGAGCAGTTCTTC.

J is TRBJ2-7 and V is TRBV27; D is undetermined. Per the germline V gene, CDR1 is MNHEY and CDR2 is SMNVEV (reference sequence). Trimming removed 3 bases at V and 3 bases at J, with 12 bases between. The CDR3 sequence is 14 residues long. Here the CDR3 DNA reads TGTGCCAGCAGTTTGGGCGTCCCAATCTACGAGCAGTACTTC. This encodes CASSLGVPIYEQYF.